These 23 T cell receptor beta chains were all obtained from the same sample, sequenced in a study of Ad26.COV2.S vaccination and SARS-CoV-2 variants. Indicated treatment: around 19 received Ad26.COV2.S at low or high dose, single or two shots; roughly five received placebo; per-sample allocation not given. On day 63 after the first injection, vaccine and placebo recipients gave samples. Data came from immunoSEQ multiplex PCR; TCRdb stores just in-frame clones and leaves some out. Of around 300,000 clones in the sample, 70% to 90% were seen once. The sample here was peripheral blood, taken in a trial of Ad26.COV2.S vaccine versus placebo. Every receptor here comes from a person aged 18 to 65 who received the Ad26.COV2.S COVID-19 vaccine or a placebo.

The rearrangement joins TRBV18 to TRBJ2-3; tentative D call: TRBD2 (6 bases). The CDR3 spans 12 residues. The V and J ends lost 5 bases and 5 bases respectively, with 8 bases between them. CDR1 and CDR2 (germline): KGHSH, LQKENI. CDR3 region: CASSAGLDTQYF. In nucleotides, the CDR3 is TGTGCCAGCTCAGCGGGGCTAGATACGCAGTATTTT.

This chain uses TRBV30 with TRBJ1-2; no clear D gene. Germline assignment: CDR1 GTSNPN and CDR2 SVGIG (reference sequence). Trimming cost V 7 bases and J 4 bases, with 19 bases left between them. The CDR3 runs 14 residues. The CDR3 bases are TGTGCCTCCAATGACGGAGACGAGTTCTATGGCTACACCTTC. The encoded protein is CASNDGDEFYGYTF.

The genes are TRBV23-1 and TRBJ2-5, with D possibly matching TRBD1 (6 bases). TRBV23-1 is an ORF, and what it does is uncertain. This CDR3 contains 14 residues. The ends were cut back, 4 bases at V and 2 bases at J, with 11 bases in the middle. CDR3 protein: CASSLPRGQETQYF. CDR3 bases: TGCGCCAGCAGTCTTCCCAGGGGTCAAGAGACCCAGTACTTC.

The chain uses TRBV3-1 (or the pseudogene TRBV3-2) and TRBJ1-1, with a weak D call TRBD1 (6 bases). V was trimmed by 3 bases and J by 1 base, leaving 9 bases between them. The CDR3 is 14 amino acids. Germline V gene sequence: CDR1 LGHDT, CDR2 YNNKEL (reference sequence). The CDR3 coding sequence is TGTGCCAGCAGCCACGGGGGCCCGAACACTGAAGCTTTCTTT. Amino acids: CASSHGGPNTEAFF.

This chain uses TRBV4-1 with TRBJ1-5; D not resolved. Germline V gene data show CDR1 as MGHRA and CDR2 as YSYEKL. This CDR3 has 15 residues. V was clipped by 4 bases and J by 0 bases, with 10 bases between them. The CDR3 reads CASSLGPYSNQPQHF. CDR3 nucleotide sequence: TGCGCCAGCAGCCTCGGACCCTATAGCAATCAGCCCCAGCATTTT.

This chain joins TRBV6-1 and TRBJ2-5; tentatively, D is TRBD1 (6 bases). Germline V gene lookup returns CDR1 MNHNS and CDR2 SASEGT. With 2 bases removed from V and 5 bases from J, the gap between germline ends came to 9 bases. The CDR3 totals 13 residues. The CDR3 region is CASSEMGAETQYF. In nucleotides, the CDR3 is TGTGCCAGCAGTGAAATGGGGGCCGAGACCCAGTACTTC.

The CDR3 nucleotides are TGTGCCAGCTCACCCCCGTCGGCAGGGGCTGGAAACACCATATATTTT. Translated: CASSPPSAGAGNTIYF. The J gene is TRBJ1-3, the V gene TRBV18; weak D call: TRBD1 (6 bases). CDR3 length equals 16 residues. The ends were cut back, 3 bases at V and 2 bases at J, with 14 bases in the middle. Germline assignment: CDR1 KGHSH and CDR2 LQKENI.

For the CDR3, the DNA is TGCAGCGTGGGATGGACTAGCGGGGGGGTCTACGAGCAGTACTTC. Its protein product is CSVGWTSGGVYEQYF. The chain recombines TRBV29-1 with TRBJ2-7, with TRBD2 identical over 15 bases. The J segment lost 3 bases and the V segment lost 6 bases, leaving 6 bases of the junction unmatched. CDR1 SQVTM and CDR2 ANQGSEA come from the germline V gene. This CDR3 spans 15 amino acids.

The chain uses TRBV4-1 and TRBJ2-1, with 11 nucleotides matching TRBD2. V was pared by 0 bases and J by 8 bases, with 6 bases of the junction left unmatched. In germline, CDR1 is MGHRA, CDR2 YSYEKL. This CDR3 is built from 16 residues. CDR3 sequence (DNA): TGCGCCAGCAGCCAAGAATGGCAACTAGCGGGAGATGAGCAGTTCTTC. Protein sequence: CASSQEWQLAGDEQFF.

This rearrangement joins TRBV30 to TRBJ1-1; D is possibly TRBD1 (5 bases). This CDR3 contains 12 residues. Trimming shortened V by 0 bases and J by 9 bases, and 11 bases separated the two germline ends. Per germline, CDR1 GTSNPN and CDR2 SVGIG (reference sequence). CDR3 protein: CAWSVQGRQAFF. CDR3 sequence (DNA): TGTGCCTGGAGTGTGCAGGGTCGACAAGCTTTCTTT.

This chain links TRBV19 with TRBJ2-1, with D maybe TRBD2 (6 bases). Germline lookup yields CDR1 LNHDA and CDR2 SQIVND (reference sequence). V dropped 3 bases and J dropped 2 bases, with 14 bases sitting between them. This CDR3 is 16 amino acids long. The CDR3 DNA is TGTGCCAGTAGTATTTACTCTTCGGGAGCCTACAATGAGCAGTTCTTC. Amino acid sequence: CASSIYSSGAYNEQFF.

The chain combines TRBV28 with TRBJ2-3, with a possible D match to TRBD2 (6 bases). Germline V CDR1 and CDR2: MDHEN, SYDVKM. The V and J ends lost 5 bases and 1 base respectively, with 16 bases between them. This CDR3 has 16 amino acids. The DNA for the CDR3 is TGTGCCAGCAGTAGATTTATCGGGAGTGGCACAGATACGCAGTATTTT. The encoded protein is CASSRFIGSGTDTQYF.

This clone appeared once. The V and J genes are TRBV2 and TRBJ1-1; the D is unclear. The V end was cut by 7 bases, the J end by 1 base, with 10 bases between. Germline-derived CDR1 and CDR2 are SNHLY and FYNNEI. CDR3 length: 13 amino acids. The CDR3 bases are TGTGCCAGCAATCGGCAGGAGAACACTGAAGCTTTCTTT. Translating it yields CASNRQENTEAFF.

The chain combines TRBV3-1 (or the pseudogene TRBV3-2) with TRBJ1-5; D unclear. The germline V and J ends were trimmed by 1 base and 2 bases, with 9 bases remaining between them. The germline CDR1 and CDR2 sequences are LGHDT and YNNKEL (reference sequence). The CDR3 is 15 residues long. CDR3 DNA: TGTGCCAGCAGCCAAGGGGCAGCCCGCAATCAGCCCCAGCATTTT. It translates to CASSQGAARNQPQHF.

The CDR3 spells CALGGAGKDEQFF. In DNA, the CDR3 is TGTGCCTTGGGGGGGGCAGGGAAGGATGAGCAGTTCTTC. The chain recombines TRBV10-3 with TRBJ2-1; D may be TRBD2 (7 bases). There are 13 residues in the CDR3. The germline V and J ends were trimmed by 11 bases and 8 bases, with 19 bases remaining between them. The V gene's germline CDR1 is ENHRY and CDR2 SYGVKD.

CDR3 DNA sequence: TGTGCCAGCAGACCAGGGGGCGGAATCGGGGAGCTGTTTTTT. It translates to CASRPGGGIGELFF. The rearrangement links TRBV5-8 to TRBJ2-2, with 8 bases identical to TRBD1. Germline V gene sequence: CDR1 SGHTS, CDR2 YDEGEE. J was trimmed by 7 bases and V by 5 bases; bases with no gene match: 7. The CDR3 length is 14 residues.

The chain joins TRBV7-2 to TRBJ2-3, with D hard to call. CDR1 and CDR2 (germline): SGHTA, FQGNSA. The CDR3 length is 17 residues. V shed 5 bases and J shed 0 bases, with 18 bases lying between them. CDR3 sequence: CASSPSLGPTSTDTQYF. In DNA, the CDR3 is TGTGCCAGCAGCCCCTCGCTGGGCCCCACCAGCACAGATACGCAGTATTTT.

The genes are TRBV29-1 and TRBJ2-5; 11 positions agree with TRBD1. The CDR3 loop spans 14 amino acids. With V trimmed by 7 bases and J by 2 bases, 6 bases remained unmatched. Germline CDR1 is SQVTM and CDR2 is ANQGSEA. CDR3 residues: CSERTGGEQETQYF. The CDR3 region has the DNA TGCAGCGAACGGACAGGGGGCGAACAAGAGACCCAGTACTTC.

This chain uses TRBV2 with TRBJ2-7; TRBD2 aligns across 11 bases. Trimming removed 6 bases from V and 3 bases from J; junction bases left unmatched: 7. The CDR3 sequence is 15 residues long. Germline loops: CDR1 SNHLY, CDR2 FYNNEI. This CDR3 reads CASRLGLAGGYEQYF. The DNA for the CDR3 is TGTGCCAGCAGGCTAGGACTAGCGGGTGGCTACGAGCAGTACTTC. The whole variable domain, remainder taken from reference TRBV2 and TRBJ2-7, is EPEVTQTPSHQVTQMGQEVILRCVPISNHLYFYWYRQILGQKVEFLVSFYNNEISEKSEIFDDQFSVERPDGSNFTLKIRSTKLEDSAMYFCASRLGLAGGYEQYFGPGTRLTVT.

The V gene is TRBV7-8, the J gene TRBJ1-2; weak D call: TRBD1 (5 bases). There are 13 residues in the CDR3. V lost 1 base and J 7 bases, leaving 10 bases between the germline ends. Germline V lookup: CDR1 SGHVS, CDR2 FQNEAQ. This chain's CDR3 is CASSLEGVVGYTF. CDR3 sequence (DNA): TGTGCCAGCAGCTTAGAAGGGGTTGTTGGCTACACCTTC. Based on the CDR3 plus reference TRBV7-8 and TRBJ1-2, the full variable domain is GAGVSQSPRYKVAKRGQDVALRCDPISGHVSLFWYQQALGQGPEFLTYFQNEAQLDKSGLPSDRFFAERPEGSVSTLKIQRTQQEDSAVYLCASSLEGVVGYTFGSGTRLTVV.

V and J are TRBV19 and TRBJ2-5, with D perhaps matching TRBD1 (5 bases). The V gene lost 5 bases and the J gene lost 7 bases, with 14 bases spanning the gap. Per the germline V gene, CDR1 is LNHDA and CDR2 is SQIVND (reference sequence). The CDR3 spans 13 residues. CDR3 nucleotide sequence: TGTGCCAGTAGTCGTGGGGCTAGTGGGACCCAGTACTTC. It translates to CASSRGASGTQYF.

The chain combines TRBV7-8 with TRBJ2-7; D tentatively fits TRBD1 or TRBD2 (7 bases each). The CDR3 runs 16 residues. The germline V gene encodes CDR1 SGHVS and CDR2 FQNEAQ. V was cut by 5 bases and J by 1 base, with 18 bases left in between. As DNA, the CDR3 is TGTGCCAGCAGCGGAACCACCCAGGGGGGGTCCTACGAGCAGTACTTC. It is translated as CASSGTTQGGSYEQYF.

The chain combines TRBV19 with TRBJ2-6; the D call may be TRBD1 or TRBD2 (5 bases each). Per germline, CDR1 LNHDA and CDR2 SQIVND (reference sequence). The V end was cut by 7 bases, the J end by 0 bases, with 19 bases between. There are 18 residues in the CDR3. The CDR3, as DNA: TGTGCCAGTAACCCAAGGGGCGCAGGGAGCTCTGGGGCCAACGTCCTGACTTTC. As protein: CASNPRGAGSSGANVLTF. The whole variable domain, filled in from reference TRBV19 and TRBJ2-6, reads DGGITQSPKYLFRKEGQNVTLSCEQNLNHDAMYWYRQDPGQGLRLIYYSQIVNDFQKGDIAEGYSVSREKKESFPLTVTSAQKNPTAFYLCASNPRGAGSSGANVLTFGAGSRLTVL.